What follows is one TCR beta chain and its context. Only in-frame clones appear in the TCRdb table, and some are missing; sequencing was by immunoSEQ multiplex PCR. This sample has approximately 300,000 clones, with 92% found just once. This sample stems from a study of blood T cell repertoires in COVID-19. Study-wide background: The United States, Italy and Spain provided the acute and convalescent COVID-19 samples.

Either two negative PCRs, clearance, or symptom resolution qualified Cohort 3 donors as recovered. The source is a woman aged 25 to 39 who had recovered from COVID-19. Sequencing used PBMCs or T cells enriched from blood (not recorded which).

The CDR3 nucleotides are TGTGCCAGCAGCGATGATGACAGTTTCTATGGCTACACCTTC. Translating gives CASSDDDSFYGYTF. The J gene is TRBJ1-2, the V gene TRBV5-5; maybe TRBD1 (5 bases). This CDR3 spans 14 amino acids. Deletions cut 4 bases from V and 4 bases from J, with 14 bases between. The germline V gene encodes CDR1 SGHKS and CDR2 YYEKEE (reference sequence).